This T cell receptor (beta chain) came from a study of T-cell reconstitution after alpha-beta-depleted transplantation in children (dated by TCRdb to 2016 to 2018). About the study as a whole: T-cell immune reconstitution after TCRalphabeta/CD19-depleted allogeneic hematopoietic cell transplantation in children was quantitatively tracked in the study by means of TCR repertoire profiling.

General findings and caveats noted by the study authors: In some patients, high TCRbeta diversity at day 60 was attributed to recipient T cells and intrathymic progenitors that had survived conditioning. About two months after transplant, the apparently early recovery of alphabetaT-cell counts reportedly depended on just several hundred clones that had expanded rapidly and came from non-depleted graft cells. The frequencies of hyperexpanded clones fell over the following months, and after one year, T-cell counts and TCRbeta diversity were mostly attributed to newly produced T cells.

This clonotype has a count of ten or more. No antigen is known for it. Within one base of it there is no much larger clone, and no base qualities were kept. The method was PCR. Instrument used: Illumina HiSeq 2500. TCR library preparation used molecular barcoding, with unique molecular identifiers applied to normalize quantification of the TCRbeta repertoire. The public reads were quality trimmed at Q25 with fastp and then assembled into clones with MiXCR by TCRdb, keeping productive beta chains. CDR3 protein duplicates are merged, each entry listing the most common genes and DNA. For this sample the table gives 240,000 or so distinct CDR3 sequences, of which 8.2% were detected only once. The top ten hold 6.3% of the sample. V sheds 6 bases and J sheds 8 bases, leaving 8 bases between their ends. There are 12 amino acids in the CDR3, from cysteine to phenylalanine inclusive. The only DNA kept is the CDR3, 36 bases in frame from the first base.

The treatment or condition tag for this specimen amounts to: allogeneic hematopoietic cell transplantation with graft depleted of TCRalphabeta T cells and CD19 B cells. TCRalphabeta/CD19-depleted allogeneic hematopoietic cell grafts were given to the transplant recipients, all of whom were children. The TCR comes from a male patient younger than 18 who had a stem cell transplant for acute lymphoblastic leukemia, so the T cells may come from the graft donor. The V and J genes are TRBV12-3 or TRBV12-4 and TRBJ1-6; the D gene lacks a confident call. Sequenced material: PBMCs, mostly from graft donor cells, taken 180 days after TCRalphabeta/CD19-depleted stem cell transplant. DNA sequence: TGTGCCAGCAGATTGGAAGATTCACCCCTCCACTTT. Its protein product is CASRLEDSPLHF.